The 15 T cell receptor beta chains presented below share a single source sample, sequenced in a study of blood T cell repertoires in COVID-19. Only in-frame clones appear in the TCRdb table, and some are missing; sequencing was by immunoSEQ multiplex PCR. The table has 55,000 to 90,000 clones, 75% to 95% seen once. The sample consisted of peripheral blood. The receptors were sampled from a human donor with active COVID-19. The donor label of this sample is uncertain.

The genes are TRBV15 and TRBJ2-1; 9 positions match TRBD1. The CDR3 extends over 12 amino acids. V trimming: 0 bases; J trimming: 15 bases; junction bases outside the gene matches: 3. Germline V gene lookup returns CDR1 LNHNV and CDR2 YYDKDF (reference sequence). CDR3 coding DNA: TGTGCCACCAGCAGAGAAGGACAGGGGAGGTTCTTC. Translation gives CATSREGQGRFF.

The chain is built from TRBV13 and TRBJ2-7; TRBD2 matches at 7 bases. Germline V gene data show CDR1 as PRHDT and CDR2 as FYEKMQ (reference sequence). Trimming removed 5 bases from V and 4 bases from J; junction bases left unmatched: 8. CDR3 length: 14 residues. CDR3 nucleotide sequence: TGTGCCAGCAGCCCCCGGGGCGGGAGTTACGAGCAGTACTTC. Translated: CASSPRGGSYEQYF.

This chain uses TRBV10-3 with TRBJ2-3; D may be TRBD2 (6 bases). This CDR3 is built from 16 residues. Trimming took 6 bases from V and 3 from J, leaving 19 bases between them. Germline assignment: CDR1 ENHRY and CDR2 SYGVKD. In DNA form, the CDR3 reads TGTGCCATCAGGGGGGATTCGGGAGCGGGTACAGATACGCAGTATTTT. Its translation: CAIRGDSGAGTDTQYF.

This clone is large (0.1 to 1%) within its sample. The DNA of the CDR3 is TGCGCCACCAAAAAAAGGGGGGACAGGGGTTTTCGTTCCTACGAGCAGTACTTC. Protein product: CATKKRGDRGFRSYEQYF. V usage is TRBV10-1 and J usage is TRBJ2-7; the match to TRBD1 covers 10 bases. Per germline, CDR1 WNHNN and CDR2 SYGVQD (reference sequence). The CDR3 totals 18 residues. The J segment lost 1 base and the V segment lost 10 bases, leaving 19 bases of the junction unmatched.

V gene TRBV6-5 combines with J gene TRBJ2-7; TRBD2 matches at 13 bases. The CDR3 extends over 15 amino acids. Germline V lookup: CDR1 MNHEY, CDR2 SVGAGI. V shed 4 bases, J shed 5 bases, and the junction held 5 bases outside the gene matches. The CDR3 nucleotides are TGTGCCAGCAGTTTCCGACTAGCGGGAGGTGACGAGCAGTACTTC. This translates into CASSFRLAGGDEQYF.

J is TRBJ1-2 and V is TRBV5-5; tentatively, D is TRBD1 (5 bases). Germline V gene data show CDR1 as SGHKS and CDR2 as YYEKEE (reference sequence). CDR3 length: 15 residues. Trimming stripped 0 bases from V and 2 bases from J, with 11 bases between. The CDR3, as DNA: TGTGCCAGCAGCTTGGATAAGGGGCTAAACTATGGCTACACCTTC. Translating it yields CASSLDKGLNYGYTF.

The CDR3 nucleotides are TGTGCCAGCAGTTTCGGAGGGCCCGGGGAGCTGTTTTTT. As protein: CASSFGGPGELFF. The gene calls are TRBV12-3 or TRBV12-4 and TRBJ2-2, with D possibly matching TRBD2 (6 bases). The CDR3 spans 13 residues. Deletions cut 3 bases from V and 6 bases from J, with 8 bases between.

This clone occurred once. The chain recombines TRBV30 with TRBJ1-6; D may be TRBD1 (5 bases). The germline CDR1 and CDR2 sequences are GTSNPN and SVGIG (reference sequence). The length of the CDR3 is 13 residues. Trimming shortened V by 1 base and J by 10 bases, and 11 bases separated the two germline ends. CDR3 sequence: CAWSAGKGSPLHF. The CDR3 nucleotides read TGTGCCTGGAGTGCAGGGAAAGGATCACCCCTCCACTTT. Full variable domain (rest looked up from reference TRBV30 and TRBJ1-6): SQTIHQWPATLVQPVGSPLSLECTVEGTSNPNLYWYRQAAGRGLQLLFYSVGIGQISSEVPQNLSASRPQDRQFILSSKKLLLSDSGFYLCAWSAGKGSPLHFGNGTRLTVT.

This clone was recorded once. The rearrangement links TRBV2 to TRBJ1-5, with D possibly matching TRBD1 (5 bases). Germline CDR1 reads SNHLY; CDR2 reads FYNNEI. V dropped 2 bases and J dropped 9 bases, with 17 bases sitting between them. The CDR3 has 15 amino acids. Written as DNA, the CDR3 is TGTGCCAGCAGTGAAACCGCCCTCGGGGGAAGGCCCCAGCATTTT. This encodes CASSETALGGRPQHF.

This clone was counted only a few times. The chain joins TRBV5-1 to TRBJ1-1; TRBD1 agrees at 11 bases. Unmatched junction bases numbered 4, after V lost 0 bases and J lost 0 bases. Germline CDR1 SGHRS, CDR2 YFSETQ. The CDR3 has 17 amino acids. CDR3 bases: TGCGCCAGCAGCTTGGGAGGGACAGGGGGGATGAACACTGAAGCTTTCTTT. Amino acids: CASSLGGTGGMNTEAFF.

This chain joins TRBV4-3 and TRBJ2-1; TRBD2 might be the D (6 bases). The CDR3 is 14 amino acids. The germline V gene encodes CDR1 LGHNA and CDR2 YSLEER. Trimming took 8 bases from V and 3 from J, leaving 14 bases between them. The CDR3 nucleotides read TGCGCCAGCTCCCGGGGGACGGGCTACAATGAGCAGTTCTTC. Translating it yields CASSRGTGYNEQFF.

The chain joins TRBV27 to TRBJ2-3, with D possibly matching TRBD2 (5 bases). Germline lookup yields CDR1 MNHEY and CDR2 SMNVEV (reference sequence). CDR3 length equals 14 residues. Trimming shortened V by 5 bases and J by 1 base, and 10 bases separated the two germline ends. The CDR3 region has the DNA TGTGCCAGCAGTCGAAGCGGAGGCACAGATACGCAGTATTTT. It specifies CASSRSGGTDTQYF.

This chain connects TRBV28 to TRBJ1-5; D might be TRBD1 (6 bases). The CDR3 runs to 13 residues. Trimming took 6 bases from V and 5 from J, leaving 11 bases between them. The V gene's germline CDR1 is MDHEN and CDR2 SYDVKM. The CDR3 here is CASRGDTYQPQHF. As DNA, the CDR3 is TGTGCCAGCAGAGGGGACACCTATCAGCCCCAGCATTTT.

This chain connects TRBV7-2 to TRBJ1-2; 9 bases agree with TRBD1. The CDR3 runs to 15 residues. CDR1 is SGHTA, CDR2 FQGNSA, per germline. J gave up 4 bases and V 4 bases, and 7 bases lay outside the gene matches. CDR3 in DNA: TGTGCCAGCAGCTATAACAGGGGGCCGGTCTATGGCTACACCTTC. This encodes CASSYNRGPVYGYTF.

J is TRBJ2-2 and V is TRBV5-1; 7 positions agree with TRBD2. The CDR3 runs 14 residues. V was pared by 4 bases and J by 3 bases, with 3 bases of the junction left unmatched. Germline assignment: CDR1 SGHRS and CDR2 YFSETQ. Here the CDR3 reads CASSGRADTGELFF. Written as DNA, the CDR3 is TGCGCCAGCAGCGGGAGGGCGGACACCGGGGAGCTGTTTTTT.